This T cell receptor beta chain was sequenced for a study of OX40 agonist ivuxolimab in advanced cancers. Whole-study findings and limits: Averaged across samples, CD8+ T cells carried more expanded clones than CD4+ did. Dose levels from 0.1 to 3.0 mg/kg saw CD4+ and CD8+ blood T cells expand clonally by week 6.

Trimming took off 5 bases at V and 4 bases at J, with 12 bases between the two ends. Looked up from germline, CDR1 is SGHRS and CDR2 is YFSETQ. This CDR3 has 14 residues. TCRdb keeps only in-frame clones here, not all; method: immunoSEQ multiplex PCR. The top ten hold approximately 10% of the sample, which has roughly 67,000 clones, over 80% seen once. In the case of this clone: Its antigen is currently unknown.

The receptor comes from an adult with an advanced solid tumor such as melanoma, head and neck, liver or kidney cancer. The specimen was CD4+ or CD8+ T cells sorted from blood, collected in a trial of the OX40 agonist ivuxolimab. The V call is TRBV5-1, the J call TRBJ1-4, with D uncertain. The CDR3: CASREDPNNEKLFF. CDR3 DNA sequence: TGCGCCAGCAGAGAGGACCCAAATAATGAAAAACTGTTTTTT.